The TCR beta chain under discussion was sequenced for a study of yellow fever vaccine responses in identical twins. General study results and limits: The authors reported partly convergent, partly personalized vaccine responses in identical twins.

J gave up 4 bases and V 8 bases, and 10 bases lay outside the gene matches. CDR1 MDHEN and CDR2 SYDVKM come from the germline V gene. CDR3 length: 14 amino acids. On this clonotype: Its target is not known.

TCRdb fed the RT-PCR reads into MiXCR, producing one record per CDR3 protein. Seen here are about 13,000 distinct CDR3 sequences, 84% observed once, and the top ten hold over 1.5%. Sequenced material: T cells from blood (PBMCs), unsorted or a sorted subset (not recorded which), taken before or after yellow fever vaccination (not recorded which). V is TRBV28 and J is TRBJ2-7; the match to TRBD1 covers 8 bases. The sequence was collected from a woman between 18 and 29 years old who received the yellow fever vaccine. CDR3 coding DNA: TGTGCCAGCCGCAGGACAGGGTCTGGTTACGAGCAGTACTTC. Protein: CASRRTGSGYEQYF.